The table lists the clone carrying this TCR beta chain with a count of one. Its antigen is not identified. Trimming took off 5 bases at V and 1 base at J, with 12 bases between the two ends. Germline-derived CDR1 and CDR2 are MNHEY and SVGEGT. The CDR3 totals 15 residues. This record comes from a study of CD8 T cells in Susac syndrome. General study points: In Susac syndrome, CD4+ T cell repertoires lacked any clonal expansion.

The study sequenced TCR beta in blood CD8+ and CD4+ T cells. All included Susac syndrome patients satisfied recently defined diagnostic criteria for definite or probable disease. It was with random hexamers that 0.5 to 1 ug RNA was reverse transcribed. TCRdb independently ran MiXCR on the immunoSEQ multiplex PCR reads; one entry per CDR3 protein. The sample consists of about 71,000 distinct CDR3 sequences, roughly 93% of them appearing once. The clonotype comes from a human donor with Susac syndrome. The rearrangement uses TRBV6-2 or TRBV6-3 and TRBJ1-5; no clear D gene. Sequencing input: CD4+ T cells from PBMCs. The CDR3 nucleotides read TGTGCCAGCAGTCGGAGTGGGAGGAGCAATCAGCCCCAGCATTTT. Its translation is CASSRSGRSNQPQHF.